The present TCR beta chain was sequenced within a study of vaccination effects on CD4 cells after COVID-19. Study results and limitations: Mainly new clones induced by vaccination were found among post-vaccine spike-reactive clones in convalescents. Marked clonal contraction of both clone types appeared late after vaccination. Early timepoints after infection were absent, and convalescent patients were few in the study.

CD4+ T cells specific for antigen were expanded with viral peptide pools by the ViraFEST assay before sequencing. Researchers isolated CD4+ T cells once approximately eleven days of culture had elapsed. Convalescent patients had PCR-confirmed SARS-CoV-2 infection between March and December 2020. On both days 3 and 7, half of the culture medium was replaced with IL-2 medium. Libraries were prepared by immunoSEQ multiplex PCR; TCRdb keeps only in-frame clonotypes and omits some of them. This table has around 47,000 clones, around 80% appearing once. This clone was picked up one time. Its antigen is currently unknown. This CDR3 has 15 amino acids. Trimming cost V 3 bases and J 3 bases; bases outside gene matches: 7. Germline V gene data show CDR1 as LGHDT and CDR2 as YNNKEL (reference sequence).

The TCR comes from a human donor who had a prior SARS-CoV-2 infection. This chain connects TRBV3-1 (or the pseudogene TRBV3-2) to TRBJ1-2, with TRBD1 identical over 7 bases. The sequencing here drew on CD4+ T cells from PBMCs cultured with a peptide pool, taken before COVID-19 vaccination. The CDR3 coding sequence is TGTGCCAGCAGCCATGAAGACAGGGCAGACTATGGCTACACCTTC. This encodes CASSHEDRADYGYTF.